The rows below give T cell receptor beta chains drawn from one sample of a study of blood T cell repertoires in COVID-19. The data were produced by immunoSEQ multiplex PCR, yet TCRdb's version contains in-frame clones alone and is incomplete. The sample lists approximately 250,000 clones, around 89% occurring once. Material: PBMCs or T cells enriched from blood (not recorded which). These receptors came from a woman aged 60-75 years in a cohort exposed to, infected with or recovered from COVID-19 (not recorded which). Each CDR3 is given with its conserved first and last residue. A D gene is named only where the DNA matches it firmly. Size values are once, few and many counts, or a class for expanded clones, and some rows have none.

cdr3_aa cdr3_nt j_call v_call clone_size d_call
CASSLWAGAVGNQPQHF TGTGCCAGCAGTTTATGGGCAGGGGCCGTCGGGAATCAGCCCCAGCATTTT TRBJ1-5 TRBV28 - -
CASSVGVLAVYEQYF TGTGCCAGCAGCGTAGGTGTTCTAGCGGTCTACGAGCAGTACTTC TRBJ2-7 TRBV9 - TRBD2
CASTPSGGPNTEAFF TGTGCCAGCACTCCATCCGGGGGGCCGAACACTGAAGCTTTCTTT TRBJ1-1 TRBV6-5 - -
CAWIIKGGYGYTF TGTGCCTGGATAATAAAGGGAGGGTATGGCTACACCTTC TRBJ1-2 TRBV30 - -
CASSSRAGTDTQYF TGTGCCAGCAGTTCCAGAGCGGGCACAGATACGCAGTATTTT TRBJ2-3 TRBV6-2/TRBV6-3 - -
CASSEPASGRKNEQFF TGTGCCAGCAGTGAACCTGCTAGCGGGAGAAAAAATGAGCAGTTCTTC TRBJ2-1 TRBV6-1 - TRBD2
CASSFSPGNEQFF TGTGCCAGCAGCTTTAGTCCAGGAAATGAGCAGTTCTTC TRBJ2-1 TRBV7-3 - -
CASRSGTAGNTIYF TGTGCCAGCAGATCCGGGACAGCTGGAAACACCATATATTTT TRBJ1-3 TRBV9 - TRBD1
CASSETGGNTGELFF TGCGCCAGCAGTGAGACAGGGGGAAACACCGGGGAGCTGTTTTTT TRBJ2-2 TRBV10-1 - TRBD1
CASSFRVYGYTF TGTGCCAGCAGTTTTAGAGTCTATGGCTACACCTTC TRBJ1-2 TRBV28 - -
CASRRDSNTDTQYF TGTGCCAGCAGGAGGGACAGCAACACAGATACGCAGTATTTT TRBJ2-3 TRBV2 - TRBD1
CASSQEVKQGHTGELFF TGTGCCAGCAGCCAAGAAGTTAAACAGGGGCACACCGGGGAGCTGTTTTTT TRBJ2-2 TRBV3-1/TRBV3-2 - TRBD1
CASSLESSGKYNEQFF TGTGCCAGCAGCTTAGAATCTAGCGGGAAGTACAATGAGCAGTTCTTC TRBJ2-1 TRBV7-9 - TRBD2
CASSLDLLAPYNEQFF TGCGCCAGCAGCTTGGACTTACTAGCGCCCTACAATGAGCAGTTCTTC TRBJ2-1 TRBV5-1 few TRBD2
CASSLPTGPNTEAFF TGTGCCAGCAGCTTGCCGACAGGGCCGAACACTGAAGCTTTCTTT TRBJ1-1 TRBV5-6 once TRBD1
CASSLTGHGYTF TGTGCCAGCAGTTTGACAGGGCATGGCTACACCTTC TRBJ1-2 TRBV28 - TRBD1
CASSPSQGRNEQFF TGTGCCAGCTCACCGAGTCAGGGCCGTAATGAGCAGTTCTTC TRBJ2-1 TRBV18 - -
CASSIRGQNQPQHF TGTGCCAGTAGTATTAGGGGACAGAATCAGCCCCAGCATTTT TRBJ1-5 TRBV19 - TRBD1
CASRTPAGARNEQFF TGTGCCAGCAGAACCCCAGCGGGAGCACGGAATGAGCAGTTCTTC TRBJ2-1 TRBV28 - TRBD2
CASSPPRGNGGELFF TGTGCCAGCAGTCCCCCGAGGGGGAACGGCGGGGAGCTGTTTTTT TRBJ2-2 TRBV6-2/TRBV6-3 - -
CASSLAGLHTEAFF TGTGCCAGCAGCTTGGCCGGGTTGCACACTGAAGCTTTCTTT TRBJ1-1 TRBV5-5 - -
CASSRPGQPNTYSTNEKLFF TGTGCCAGCTCACGACCGGGACAGCCAAATACCTACTCAACTAATGAAAAACTGTTTTTT TRBJ1-4 TRBV18 - TRBD1
CASSLVSRYIYNEQFF TGTGCCAGCAGCTTAGTATCTAGATACATTTACAATGAGCAGTTCTTC TRBJ2-1 TRBV7-6 - -
CASGMGGSDTQYF TGTGCCAGCGGCATGGGAGGATCAGATACGCAGTATTTT TRBJ2-3 TRBV25-1 - -
CASSRESGTGPNYGYTF TGTGCCAGCAGCCGGGAATCAGGGACAGGACCTAACTATGGCTACACCTTC TRBJ1-2 TRBV11-2 - TRBD1
CASSPPGTGAYNEQFF TGTGCCAGCAGCCCCCCCGGGACAGGGGCCTACAATGAGCAGTTCTTC TRBJ2-1 TRBV7-3 - TRBD1
CASSPQGASYNEQFF TGTGCCAGCTCACCGCAGGGGGCCTCCTACAATGAGCAGTTCTTC TRBJ2-1 TRBV18 once TRBD1
CASSQESGYEQYF TGCGCCAGCAGCCAAGAGTCCGGTTACGAGCAGTACTTC TRBJ2-7 TRBV4-3 - -
CASSTDTSGYTF TGTGCCAGCTCAACGGACACCAGTGGCTACACCTTC TRBJ1-2 TRBV25-1 - -
CASSQEREASYEQYF TGCGCCAGCAGCCAAGAAAGGGAGGCTTCCTACGAGCAGTACTTC TRBJ2-7 TRBV4-3 - -
CASSPRTSSKNIQYF TGTGCCAGCAGCCCAAGGACTAGTAGCAAAAACATTCAGTACTTC TRBJ2-4 TRBV7-6 - TRBD2
CASTVDSDYGYTF TGTGCCAGCACTGTAGACAGTGACTATGGCTACACCTTC TRBJ1-2 TRBV12-3/TRBV12-4 once -
CASSIGGSGRSNEQFF TGTGCCAGTAGTATAGGTGGTAGCGGGAGATCGAATGAGCAGTTCTTC TRBJ2-1 TRBV19 - TRBD2
CASSRGLAGAYEQYF TGTGCCAGCAGTCGAGGACTAGCGGGAGCTTACGAGCAGTACTTC TRBJ2-7 TRBV6-5 - TRBD2
CASSLDPSGSRNEQFF TGTGCCAGCAGCTTAGATCCTAGCGGGAGTAGGAATGAGCAGTTCTTC TRBJ2-1 TRBV11-2 - TRBD2
CASSEDRGNIQYF TGCGCCAGCAGCGAAGACAGGGGGAACATTCAGTACTTC TRBJ2-4 TRBV5-1 - TRBD1
CASSPRQSIMNTEAFF TGTGCCAGCTCACCGCGACAGAGTATCATGAACACTGAAGCTTTCTTT TRBJ1-1 TRBV18 - -
CASSAGPSTDTQYF TGTGCCAGTAGCGCGGGACCCAGTACAGATACGCAGTATTTT TRBJ2-3 TRBV19 - -
CASSQKAGGRFEQFF TGTGCCAGCAGCCAAAAGGCGGGAGGGCGCTTTGAGCAGTTCTTC TRBJ2-1 TRBV14 few TRBD2
CASGLSSSYNEQFF TGTGCCAGTGGACTTTCGAGCTCCTACAATGAGCAGTTCTTC TRBJ2-1 TRBV6-6 - -
CASSSADRAGTEAFF TGTGCCAGCAGCTCCGCCGACAGGGCGGGCACTGAAGCTTTCTTT TRBJ1-1 TRBV9 - TRBD1
CASSSRDSYYNEQFF TGTGCCAGCAGTTCGCGGGACTCCTACTACAATGAGCAGTTCTTC TRBJ2-1 TRBV27 - -
CSASGGGTGVLRNTIYF TGCAGTGCTAGTGGCGGCGGTACAGGGGTATTACGAAACACCATATATTTT TRBJ1-3 TRBV20-1 few TRBD1
CASSLGQGFYSPLHF TGTGCCAGCAGCTTGGGACAGGGATTCTACTCACCCCTCCACTTT TRBJ1-6 TRBV5-6 - TRBD1